This TCR beta chain was observed in a study of cytomegalovirus exposure and HLA in healthy donors (TCRdb year 2017). With respect to the entire study: An earlier analysis of more than 550 of the donors reported about 280 Gb of sequence data and around 110 million unique TCR beta sequences obtained from approximately 180 million T cells. An early release covering just under 650 HLA-typed donors comprised about 290 gigabases of sequencing data and around 80 million unique TCR sequences. Among the approximately 400 genotyped donors, around 81% belonged to the genetic ancestry cluster associated with self-reported Caucasian donors. The study aimed to test whether cataloging public T cell receptors could reveal signatures of past pathogen exposure. The study profiled the T cell repertoires of 500 to 800 subjects by immunosequencing and related them to cytomegalovirus serostatus. Along with the roughly 700-subject first cohort, a separate validation cohort of around 110 different subjects was used. High-throughput TCR immunosequencing, statistical association of individual TCRs with disease status, and machine learning were combined to predict cytomegalovirus infection status. To study patterns of TCR occurrence, a later analysis re-analyzed previously published TCR beta repertoires from 500 to 850 donors and added high-resolution HLA genotyping. In the later analysis, no new phenotypic data were used to find candidate immune exposures; instead, reliance was placed on TCR beta sequences and their occurrence across donors. In an earlier analysis of 587 of the donors, high-throughput TCR beta sequencing was used to judge whether each TCR beta V gene segment behaved as functional or pseudogenic. Donor age, sex, ethnicity and CMV serostatus were compiled alongside the repertoire data. A later genetic analysis used genome-wide SNP genotypes for about 65% of the roughly 670 donors, treating that subset as a discovery cohort. Every repertoire in the discovery cohort had been generated on one and the same sequencing platform. Both class I and class II loci were covered by HLA typing, at four-digit resolution. Typing coverage varied by locus: roughly 629-630 donors for A, B, C, DRB1 and DQB1; approximately 500 for DQA1; 600 to 610 for DPA1; roughly 450 for DPB1. Because of strong linkage in the cohort, roughly five DR-DQ haplotypes were treated as single units for association and clustering. Across 300 to 400 genotyped donors of the cohort, an average of roughly 200,000 unique TCR beta nucleotide sequences per donor were sequenced, and roughly 18% of those sequences were non-productive. Overall results and qualifications from the work: Specific HLA alleles were associated with some 15,000 TCR beta sequences at a false discovery rate of 0.05 in a later analysis. A later genetic analysis reported fewer N-insertions in productive TCRs among donors in an Asian-associated ancestry cluster than the roughly 720-donor mean. Some IMGT-functional V segments, including TRBV6-2 and TRBV6-3, could not be told apart with the 87-base-pair reads, so those segments were excluded. A later genetic analysis associated a missense DCLRE1C variant with V-gene and J-gene trimming of TCR beta chains, and an independent cohort replicated the association. When HLA alleles, especially DR and DQ, strongly co-occurred, TCR associations were difficult to assign to individual alleles. Three of the identified cytomegalovirus-associated TCR beta chains were confirmed in vitro to be specific for cytomegalovirus antigens. Compared with equally common non-associated chains, HLA-associated TCR beta chains in a later analysis were more clonally expanded and had lower generation probabilities. An earlier analysis of approximately 540 of the donors showed that most TCR beta V segments appeared in productive rearrangements either about 90% or about 30% of the time, which broadly matched IMGT annotations. Presence/absence analyses assumed roughly uniform sequencing depth across donors, an assumption that may not hold. In a later analysis, TCR association rates were found to vary across HLA loci, with the most associated TCRs seen for DRB1 alleles and the fewest for HLA-C alleles. A later analysis found that most CMV-associated TCR beta chains appeared HLA-restricted, with HLA associations seemingly driven largely by CMV exposure. Because HLA typing was unavailable for some donors at each locus, only the typed subset was used in association tests. A cluster of highly shared sequence variants was judged likely to be a technical artifact of the sequencing pipeline. Most TCR sequences were observed very rarely across donors, whereas some public TCRs were present in many individuals. Because counts were too low, roughly 16 rarely observed V segments, including chromosome 9 orphons, were left out of the earlier analysis of some 600 of the donors. Only TCR beta chains were sequenced in this cohort, and the absence of alpha or paired-chain data limited detectable features. The authors suggested that the approach could potentially be generalized to other disease states and immunological phenotypes. A total of 164 TCR beta chains were listed by the study as associated with cytomegalovirus. The only immune exposure information available for the cohort was CMV serostatus. Correlated functional status among segregating V segments might be attributable to linkage disequilibrium, but an unknown experimental factor could not be ruled out. The classifier was reported to diagnose cytomegalovirus status with high specificity and sensitivity in both the original cohort and the validation cohort. A further reported finding was that TCR beta sequences accurately predicted the HLA-A and HLA-B alleles for most subjects in the first cohort. Several of the top co-occurrence clusters appeared to be linked to parvovirus B19, influenza, CMV and Epstein-Barr virus, according to a later analysis.

The cohort was made up of around 720 healthy bone marrow donors. At the time of sampling, every cohort member was nominally healthy, though immune exposures that went unrecorded were likely present. The donor tested CMV seronegative, placing the donor among the approximately 400 seronegative members of the cohort. A peripheral blood sample was collected from each donor, and TCR beta sequencing was performed on peripheral blood mononuclear cells. The Qiagen DNeasy Blood Extraction Kit was used to extract genomic DNA from the blood cell samples. The protocol used for the library was the immunoSEQ multiplex PCR assay. For the multiplex PCR, a mixture combining 60 forward primers for TCR Vbeta segments and 13 reverse primers for TCR Jbeta segments was used. The CDR3 region of rearranged TCR beta genes was amplified from genomic DNA by a multiplex PCR assay. The amplified TCR beta libraries were sequenced on the Illumina HiSeq System as 87-base-pair reads. The paper's processing steps were these. Across the 700 or so repertoires, a later analysis counted 80 million or so unique TCR beta chains, 9 million to 14 million of which were shared by at least two donors. Raw reads were error-corrected and collapsed into unique sequences with a nearest-neighbor algorithm that merged closely related sequences to remove PCR and sequencing errors. To assign V, D and J gene segments, CDR3 sequences were aligned to IMGT reference sequences. For a sequence to be retained, a match of at least six nucleotides was required to both a V gene segment and a J gene segment. A rearrangement counted as productive if the CDR3 had no stop codons and remained in frame with V and J, and every other rearrangement counted as non-productive. Following IMGT convention, CDR3 was defined as the stretch from the second conserved V-encoded cysteine up to the conserved J-encoded phenylalanine. The earlier analysis of 450 to 750 of the donors excluded any sequence lacking an unambiguous match to a single V gene segment. An earlier analysis of under 750 of the donors called V segments functional above 56.7% productive rearrangements and segregating when the between-donor standard deviation exceeded 5%. A statistical classification framework was built for diagnosing cytomegalovirus status from the catalog of TCR beta chain sequences. In a later analysis, TCR nucleotide sequences were compared against IMGT/GENE-DB human TR gene sequences so that V and J genes could be assigned. In a later analysis, CDR3 sequences and most-parsimonious VDJ recombination scenarios were assigned using the TCRdist pipeline. In a later analysis, each TCR beta chain was defined by its CDR3 amino acid sequence together with its V-gene family, and reads without a unique V-gene family were excluded. A later analysis removed 550 to 700 highly shared, low-generation-probability nucleotide sequences to deal with suspected cross-contamination and a sequencing artifact. In a later analysis, a clonal expansion index was calculated for each public chain from normalized within-repertoire ranks of inferred template counts. In a later analysis, generation probabilities were computed with a VDJ recombination model fitted to out-of-frame rearrangements, and the resulting probabilities were checked against IGoR. Hypergeometric tests were used in a later analysis to score TCR-TCR, TCR-HLA and TCR-CMV co-occurrence, with a repertoire-size bias correction applied to the TCR pairs. In a later analysis, false discovery rates were estimated by permuting HLA or CMV assignments 20 times. A later analysis grouped co-occurring TCRs with DBSCAN, adding TCRdist sequence similarity when clustering within HLA-allele-positive subsets. Repertoires with fewer than 30,000 or more than 120,000 public chains, plus five repertoires with anomalous nucleotide sharing, were excluded from co-occurrence clustering. Entries here come from immuneACCESS through TCRdb and include only in-frame sequences with V and J called. Some clones fail to appear in such tables; in the studies checked, an unresolved V gene covers under half of the shortfall, and the cause of the remainder is unknown. That table gives V, J and clone size, and the DNA gave D and trimming. The table for this sample shows fewer than 150,000 clones. The ten largest clones add up to 2% of the sample.

About this clone itself: This receptor's antigen is unknown.

The CDR3 spans 15 residues, from the cysteine through the phenylalanine. The read is trimmed to its CDR3 DNA, 45 bases read in frame from base 1. Via the germline V gene, CDR1 is MNHEY and CDR2 SVGAGI. V and J are truncated by 8 bases and 0 bases respectively, leaving an intervening sequence of 16 bases. The rearranged segments are TRBV6-5 and TRBJ2-5; 6 matching bases give a weak D call of TRBD1. The clonotype comes from a woman aged 60-70 years in good health and CMV-seronegative. Sequences were obtained from PBMCs. In nucleotides, the sequence is TGTGCCAGCGCCGACTTGACAGGTGACCAAGAGACCCAGTACTTC. This codes for CASADLTGDQETQYF.